Sequencing of this T cell receptor (beta chain) was carried out in a study of PD-L1 blockade in urothelial cancer. Time point noted: peripheral blood 6 weeks after treatment start. Assay used: immunoSEQ multiplex PCR; TCRdb lists only in-frame clones, some missing. The sample records under 55,000 clones, about four fifths being singletons. The specimen comprised PBMCs, sampled around atezolizumab (anti-PD-L1) treatment. This TCR came from a man aged 55 to 70 with urothelial cancer.

CDR3 in amino acids: CASGLGQGSNEQFF. The CDR3, as DNA: TGTGCTAGTGGTCTCGGACAGGGAAGCAATGAGCAGTTCTTC. The chain uses TRBV12-5 and TRBJ2-1; 8 bases line up with TRBD1. This CDR3 spans 14 amino acids. Germline V gene data show CDR1 as LGHNT and CDR2 as FRNRAP. V lost 5 bases to trimming and J lost 6 bases; unmatched junction nucleotides: 6.